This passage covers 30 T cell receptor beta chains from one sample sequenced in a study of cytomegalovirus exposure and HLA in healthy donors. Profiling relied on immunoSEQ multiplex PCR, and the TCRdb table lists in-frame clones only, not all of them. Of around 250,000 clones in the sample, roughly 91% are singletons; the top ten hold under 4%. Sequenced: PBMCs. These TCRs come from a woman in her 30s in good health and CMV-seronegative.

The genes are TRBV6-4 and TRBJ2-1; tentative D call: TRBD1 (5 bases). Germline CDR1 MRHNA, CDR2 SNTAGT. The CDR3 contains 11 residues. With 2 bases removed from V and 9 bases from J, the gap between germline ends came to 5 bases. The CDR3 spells CASSDDSEQFF. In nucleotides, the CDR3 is TGTGCCAGCAGTGACGACAGTGAGCAGTTCTTC.

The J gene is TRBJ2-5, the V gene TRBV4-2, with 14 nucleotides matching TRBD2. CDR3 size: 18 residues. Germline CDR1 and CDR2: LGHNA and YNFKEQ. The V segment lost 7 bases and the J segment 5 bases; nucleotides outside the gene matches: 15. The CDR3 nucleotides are TGTGCCAGCACCAAGACCCCGGGACTAGCGGGAGTCGAGGAGACCCAGTACTTC. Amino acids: CASTKTPGLAGVEETQYF.

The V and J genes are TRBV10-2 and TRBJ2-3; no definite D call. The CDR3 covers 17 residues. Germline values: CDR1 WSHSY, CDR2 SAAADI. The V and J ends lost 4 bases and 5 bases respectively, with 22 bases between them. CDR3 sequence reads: CASSGPLLGPWEDTQYF. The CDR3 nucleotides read TGCGCCAGCAGTGGGCCCCTATTGGGTCCATGGGAAGATACGCAGTATTTT.

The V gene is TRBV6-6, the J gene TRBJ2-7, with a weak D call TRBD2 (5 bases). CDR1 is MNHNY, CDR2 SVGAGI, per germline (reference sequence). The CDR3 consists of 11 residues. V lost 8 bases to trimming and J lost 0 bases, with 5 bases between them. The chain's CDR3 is CASGSSYEQYF. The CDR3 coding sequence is TGTGCCAGCGGGAGCTCCTACGAGCAGTACTTC.

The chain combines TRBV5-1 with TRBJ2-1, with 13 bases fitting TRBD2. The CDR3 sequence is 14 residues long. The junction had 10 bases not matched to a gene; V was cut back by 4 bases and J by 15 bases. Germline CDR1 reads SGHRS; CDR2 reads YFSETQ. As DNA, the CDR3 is TGCGCCAGCAGCCCAGGACTAGCGGGAGTTTTCGCGTTCTTC. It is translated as CASSPGLAGVFAFF.

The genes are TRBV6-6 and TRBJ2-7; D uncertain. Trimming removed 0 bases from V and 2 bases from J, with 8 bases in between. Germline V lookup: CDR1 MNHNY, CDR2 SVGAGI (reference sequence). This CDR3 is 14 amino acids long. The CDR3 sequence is CASSYSSKTYEQYF. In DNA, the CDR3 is TGTGCCAGCAGTTACTCGAGTAAGACCTACGAGCAGTACTTC.

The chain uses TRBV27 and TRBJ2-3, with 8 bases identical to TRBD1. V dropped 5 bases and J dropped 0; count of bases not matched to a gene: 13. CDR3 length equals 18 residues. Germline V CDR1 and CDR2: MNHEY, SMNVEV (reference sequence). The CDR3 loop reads CASSGPRTGPSSTDTQYF. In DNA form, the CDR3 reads TGTGCCAGCAGTGGACCCCGGACAGGGCCGTCTAGCACAGATACGCAGTATTTT.

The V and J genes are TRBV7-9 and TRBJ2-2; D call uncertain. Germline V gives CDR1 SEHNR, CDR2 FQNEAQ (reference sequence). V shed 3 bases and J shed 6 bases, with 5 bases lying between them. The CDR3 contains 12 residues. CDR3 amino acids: CASSLTAGELFF. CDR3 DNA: TGTGCCAGCAGCTTGACGGCCGGGGAGCTGTTTTTT. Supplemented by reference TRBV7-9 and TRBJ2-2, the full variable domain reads DTGVSQNPRHKITKRGQNVTFRCDPISEHNRLYWYRQTLGQGPEFLTYFQNEAQLEKSRLLSDRFSAERPKGSFSTLEIQRTEQGDSAMYLCASSLTAGELFFGEGSRLTVL.

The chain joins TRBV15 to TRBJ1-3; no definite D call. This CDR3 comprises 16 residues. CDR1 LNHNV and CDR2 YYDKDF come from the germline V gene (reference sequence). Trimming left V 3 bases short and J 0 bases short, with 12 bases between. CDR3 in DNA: TGTGCCACCAGCAGGGGAGGGATCCTCTCTGGAAACACCATATATTTT. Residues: CATSRGGILSGNTIYF.

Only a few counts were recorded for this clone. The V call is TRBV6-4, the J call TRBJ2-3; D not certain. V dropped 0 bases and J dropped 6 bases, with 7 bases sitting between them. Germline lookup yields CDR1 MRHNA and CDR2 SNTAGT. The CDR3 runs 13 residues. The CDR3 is CASSDSSEDTQYF. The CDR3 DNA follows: TGTGCCAGCAGTGACTCGAGTGAGGATACGCAGTATTTT.

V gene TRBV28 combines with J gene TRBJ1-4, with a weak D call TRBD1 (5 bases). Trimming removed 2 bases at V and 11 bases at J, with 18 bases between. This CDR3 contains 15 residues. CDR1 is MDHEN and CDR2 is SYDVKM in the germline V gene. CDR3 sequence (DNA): TGTGCCAGCAGTTTAGATCAGGGCGCGGCTTGGAAACTGTTTTTT. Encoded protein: CASSLDQGAAWKLFF.

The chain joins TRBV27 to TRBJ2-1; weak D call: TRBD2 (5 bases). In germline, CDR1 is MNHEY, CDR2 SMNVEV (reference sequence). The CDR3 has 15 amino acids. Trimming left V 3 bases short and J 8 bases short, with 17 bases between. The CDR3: CASSFRVLTSDEQFF. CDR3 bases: TGTGCCAGCAGTTTTCGGGTCCTAACTAGTGATGAGCAGTTCTTC.

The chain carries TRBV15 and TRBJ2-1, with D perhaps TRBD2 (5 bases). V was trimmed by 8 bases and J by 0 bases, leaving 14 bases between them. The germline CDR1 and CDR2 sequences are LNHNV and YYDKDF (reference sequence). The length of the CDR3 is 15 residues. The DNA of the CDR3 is TGTGCCACCCCGACGGAGCGGAGCTCCTACAATGAGCAGTTCTTC. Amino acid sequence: CATPTERSSYNEQFF. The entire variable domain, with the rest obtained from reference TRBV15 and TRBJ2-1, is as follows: DAMVIQNPRYQVTQFGKPVTLSCSQTLNHNVMYWYQQKSSQAPKLLFHYYDKDFNNEADTPDNFQSRRPNTSFCFLDIRSPGLGDTAMYLCATPTERSSYNEQFFGPGTRLTVL.

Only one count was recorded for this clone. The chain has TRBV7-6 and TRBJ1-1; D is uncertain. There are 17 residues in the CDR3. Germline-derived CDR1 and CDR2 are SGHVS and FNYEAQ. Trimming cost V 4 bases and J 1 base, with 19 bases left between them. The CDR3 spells CASSSGPFRARNTEAFF. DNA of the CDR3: TGTGCCAGCAGCTCAGGCCCGTTTAGGGCAAGGAACACTGAAGCTTTCTTT. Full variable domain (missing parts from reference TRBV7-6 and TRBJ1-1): GAGVSQSPRYKVTKRGQDVALRCDPISGHVSLYWYRQALGQGPEFLTYFNYEAQQDKSGLPNDRFSAERPEGSISTLTIQRTEQRDSAMYRCASSSGPFRARNTEAFFGQGTRLTVV.

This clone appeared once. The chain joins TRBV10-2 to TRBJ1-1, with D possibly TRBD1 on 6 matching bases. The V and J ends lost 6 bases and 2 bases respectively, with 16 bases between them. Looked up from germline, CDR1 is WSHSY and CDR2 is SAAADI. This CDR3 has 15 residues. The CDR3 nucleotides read TGCGCCAGCAGGGATCAGGGGCGCAGAAACACTGAAGCTTTCTTT. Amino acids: CASRDQGRRNTEAFF.

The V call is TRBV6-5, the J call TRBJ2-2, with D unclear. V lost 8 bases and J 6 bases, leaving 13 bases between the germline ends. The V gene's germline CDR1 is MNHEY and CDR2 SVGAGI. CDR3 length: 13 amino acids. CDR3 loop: CASGPPAPGELFF. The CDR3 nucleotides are TGTGCCAGCGGACCGCCGGCGCCCGGGGAGCTGTTTTTT.

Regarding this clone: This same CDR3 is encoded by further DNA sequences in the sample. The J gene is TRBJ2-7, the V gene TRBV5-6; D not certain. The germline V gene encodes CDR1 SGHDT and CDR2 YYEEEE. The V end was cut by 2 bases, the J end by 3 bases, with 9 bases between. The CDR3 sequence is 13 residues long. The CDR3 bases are TGTGCCAGCAGCTTAGGTCAGAGCTACGAGCAGTACTTC. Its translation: CASSLGQSYEQYF.

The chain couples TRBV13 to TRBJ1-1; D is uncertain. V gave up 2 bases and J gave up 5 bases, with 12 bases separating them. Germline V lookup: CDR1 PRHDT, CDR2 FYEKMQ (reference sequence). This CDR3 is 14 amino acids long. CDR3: CASSLRAAGTEAFF. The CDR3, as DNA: TGTGCCAGCAGCTTACGGGCAGCGGGGACTGAAGCTTTCTTT.

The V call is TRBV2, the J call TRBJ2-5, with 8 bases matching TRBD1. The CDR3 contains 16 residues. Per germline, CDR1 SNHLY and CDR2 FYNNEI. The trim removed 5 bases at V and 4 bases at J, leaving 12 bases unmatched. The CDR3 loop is CASSRSTGALGETQYF. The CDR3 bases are TGTGCCAGCAGTCGGTCGACAGGGGCCCTCGGAGAGACCCAGTACTTC.

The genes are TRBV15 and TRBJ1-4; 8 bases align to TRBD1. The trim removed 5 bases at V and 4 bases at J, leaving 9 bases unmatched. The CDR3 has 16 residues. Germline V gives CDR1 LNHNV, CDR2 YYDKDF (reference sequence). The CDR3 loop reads CATSSLGQADNEKLFF. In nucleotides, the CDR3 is TGTGCCACCAGCTCCCTGGGACAGGCGGATAATGAAAAACTGTTTTTT.

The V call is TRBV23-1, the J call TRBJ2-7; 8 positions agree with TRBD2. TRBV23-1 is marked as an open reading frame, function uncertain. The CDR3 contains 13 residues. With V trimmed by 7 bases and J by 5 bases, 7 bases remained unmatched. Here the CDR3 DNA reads TGCGCCAGCAAGCGGGGGAAAAGTAACGAGCAGTACTTC. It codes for CASKRGKSNEQYF.

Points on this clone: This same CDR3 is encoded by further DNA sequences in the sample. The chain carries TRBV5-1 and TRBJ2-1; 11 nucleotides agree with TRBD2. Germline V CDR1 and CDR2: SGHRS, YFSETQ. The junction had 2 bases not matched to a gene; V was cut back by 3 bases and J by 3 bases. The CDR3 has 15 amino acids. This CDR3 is CASSSGTSGYNEQFF. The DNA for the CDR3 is TGCGCCAGCAGCTCCGGGACTAGCGGCTACAATGAGCAGTTCTTC.

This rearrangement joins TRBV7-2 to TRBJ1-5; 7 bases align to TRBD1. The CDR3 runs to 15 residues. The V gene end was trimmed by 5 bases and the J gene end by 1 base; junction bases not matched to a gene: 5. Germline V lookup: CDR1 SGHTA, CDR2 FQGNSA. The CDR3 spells CASSRTGLSNQPQHF. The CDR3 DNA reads TGTGCCAGCAGCCGGACAGGACTAAGCAATCAGCCCCAGCATTTT.

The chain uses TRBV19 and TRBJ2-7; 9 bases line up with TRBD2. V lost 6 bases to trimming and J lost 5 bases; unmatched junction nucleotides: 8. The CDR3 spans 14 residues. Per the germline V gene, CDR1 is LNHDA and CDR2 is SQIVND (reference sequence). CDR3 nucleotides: TGTGCCAGTAGCCTAGCGGGAACAATCGACGAGCAGTACTTC. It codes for CASSLAGTIDEQYF. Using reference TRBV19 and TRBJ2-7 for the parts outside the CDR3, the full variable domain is DGGITQSPKYLFRKEGQNVTLSCEQNLNHDAMYWYRQDPGQGLRLIYYSQIVNDFQKGDIAEGYSVSREKKESFPLTVTSAQKNPTAFYLCASSLAGTIDEQYFGPGTRLTVT.

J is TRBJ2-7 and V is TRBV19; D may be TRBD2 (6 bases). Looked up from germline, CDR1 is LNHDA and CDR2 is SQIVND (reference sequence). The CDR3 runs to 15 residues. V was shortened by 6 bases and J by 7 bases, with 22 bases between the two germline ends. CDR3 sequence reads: CASSESGATPTEQYF. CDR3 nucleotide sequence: TGTGCCAGTAGCGAATCGGGAGCCACCCCTACGGAGCAGTACTTC.

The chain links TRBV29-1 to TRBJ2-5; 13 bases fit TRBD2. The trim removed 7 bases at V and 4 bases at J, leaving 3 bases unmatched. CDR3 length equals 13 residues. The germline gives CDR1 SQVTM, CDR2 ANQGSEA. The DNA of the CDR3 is TGCAGCGGTGGGACTAGCGGGACAGAGACCCAGTACTTC. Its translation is CSGGTSGTETQYF.

CDR3 sequence: CAWTRTYTGELFF. The CDR3 coding sequence is TGTGCCTGGACGAGGACCTACACCGGGGAGCTGTTTTTT. This chain joins TRBV30 and TRBJ2-2; no firm D call. This CDR3 region has 13 residues. Trimming cost V 4 bases and J 3 bases, with 9 bases left between them. Germline-derived CDR1 and CDR2 are GTSNPN and SVGIG (reference sequence).

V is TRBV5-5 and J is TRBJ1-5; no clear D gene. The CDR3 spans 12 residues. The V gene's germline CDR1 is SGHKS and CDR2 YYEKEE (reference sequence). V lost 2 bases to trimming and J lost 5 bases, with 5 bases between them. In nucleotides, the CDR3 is TGTGCCAGCAGCTTTGGGGATCAGCCCCAGCATTTT. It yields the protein CASSFGDQPQHF.

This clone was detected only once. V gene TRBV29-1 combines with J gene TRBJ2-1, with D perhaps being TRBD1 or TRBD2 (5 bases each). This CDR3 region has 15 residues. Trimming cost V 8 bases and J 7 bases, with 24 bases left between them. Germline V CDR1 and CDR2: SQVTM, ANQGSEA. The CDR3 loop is CSPHGRDLKGNEQFF. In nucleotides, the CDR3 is TGCAGCCCGCACGGCCGGGACCTCAAGGGGAATGAGCAGTTCTTC.

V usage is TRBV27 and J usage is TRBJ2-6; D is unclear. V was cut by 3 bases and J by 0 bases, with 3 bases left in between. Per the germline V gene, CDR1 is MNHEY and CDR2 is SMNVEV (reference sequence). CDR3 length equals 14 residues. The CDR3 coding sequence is TGTGCCAGCAGTTTGACCTCTGGGGCCAACGTCCTGACTTTC. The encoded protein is CASSLTSGANVLTF.